This T cell receptor beta chain stems from a study of regulatory T cells in long-lasting Graves disease. Turning to the study itself: Antithyroid drugs had been taken by newly diagnosed Graves' patients for under 3 months.

Relying on iRepertoire HTBI primers and Arm-PCR of CDR3 regions, the team built TCR beta libraries. TCRdb called the multiplex PCR reads again in MiXCR, with one record for every CDR3 protein. Of about 360,000 distinct CDR3 sequences in the sample, around 15% were seen once. The time point: newly diagnosed GD, antithyroid drugs for less than 3 months. Researchers made the TCR library from RNA that was extracted from PBMCs. In its sample, this clonotype was seen a few times. Antigen: not known. Study conclusions and caveats: The number of shared public clonotypes was higher in persistent patients (fewer than 3,000) than new patients (just over 950).

Trimming removed 5 bases from V and 4 bases from J, with 8 bases in between. The V gene's germline CDR1 is SGHVS and CDR2 FQNEAQ. The CDR3 spans 12 residues. These data were also reused for a study on T cells in Graves' hyperthyroidism and ophthalmopathy. That investigation notes: Patients showing uncontrolled infection, other autoimmune disease, pregnancy or lactation were ineligible. In the analysis, a 13 V-J model separated ophthalmopathy from stable hyperthyroidism.

This chain links TRBV7-8 with TRBJ1-1, with D possibly being TRBD1 (6 bases). The material sequenced was peripheral blood mononuclear cells (PBMCs), taken at new diagnosis, from a patient treated with antithyroid drugs. This TCR was recovered from a woman aged 18-30 years with Graves disease. The CDR3 protein is CASSRDTTEAFF. The CDR3 bases are TGTGCCAGCAGCCGGGACACCACTGAAGCTTTCTTT.